Reported below is one T cell receptor (beta chain). This clonotype was picked up many times. Its antigen remains unidentified. No much larger clonotype is one base removed from it; base qualities were not supplied. TCR beta CDR3 regions were amplified from RNA transcripts. The TCR CDR3 was subjected to a first round of RT-PCR using the HTBI primer set and the Qiagen OneStep RT-PCR kit. Libraries were constructed in a second round of multiplex PCR, after which size selection and purification were carried out. The libraries were sequenced on an Illumina HiSeq2000 using paired-end 100 bp reads. The published analysis was carried out like this. SOAPnuke was used to process the raw data, with reads discarded if the reads contained adapters or uncalled bases, had a mean Phred below 15, or lacked an exact constant-primer or identifier match. High-quality paired reads were merged using COPE v1.2.5, and each unique nucleotide sequence was defined as a clonotype. MiTCR v1.1 was used to align the clonotypes against IMGT TRBV, TRBD and TRBJ reference segments. The analysis was restricted to V-J combinations with a frequency above 0.0001, which together covered roughly 99% of the repertoires. The TCS score was defined as the ratio of F50 (clonal expansion) to E x V (chaos), calculated using BLOSUM62-based TCRdist between CDR3 peptides within each V-J. Welch's t-statistics and random forest reduced just over 500 V-J features to fewer than 15, which were used in a naive Bayes classifier (R e1071). TCRdb trimmed the raw reads at Q25, called clones with MiXCR and kept productive beta chains. All rows with the same CDR3 protein become a single entry with the most common DNA and genes. The V and J calls were determined by TCRdb, not by the authors. This sample has a few hundred thousand distinct CDR3 sequences in its table, and roughly 22% of those were observed once. Of the sample, about 60% falls within the top ten clones.

Ophthalmopathy patients had moderately to severely active disease, with a Clinical Activity Score of 3 or more, a NOSPECS grade of 4 or more, and a disease duration of less than 3 months. Any patient with an uncontrolled infection, another autoimmune disease, pregnancy or lactation was excluded. Diagnoses were based on clinical symptoms, serum thyroxine and TRAb, thyroid ultrasound and orbital computed tomography. Ficoll-Paque density gradient centrifugation was used to isolate PBMCs from about 10 ml of fresh peripheral blood. Total RNA was extracted with Trizol reagent, and quality was checked on an Agilent 2100 Bioanalyzer. These data originate in a study of T cells in Graves' hyperthyroidism and ophthalmopathy (dated by TCRdb to about 2019). Concerning the study at large: Peripheral blood was collected at initial diagnosis, before any treatment. A discovery cohort of about 100 patients, roughly 40 with Graves' ophthalmopathy and about 58 with stable Graves' hyperthyroidism, was used to find distinguishing TCR V-J signatures. Prospective prediction of ophthalmopathy was tested in an independent validation cohort consisting of 18 hyperthyroidism patients and over 15 patients who later progressed to ophthalmopathy. For training and testing, the 110 or so patients in the discovery cohort were randomly divided in a 7:3 ratio. Thyroid tissue and blood T-cell repertoires from about six Graves' hyperthyroidism patients were also compared in the study. Following sampling, methimazole starting at 30 mg daily was given to hyperthyroidism patients, and high-dose intravenous methylprednisolone was given to ophthalmopathy patients. The paper reports TCR Vbeta CDR3 sequencing of approximately 130 peripheral blood samples: 43 ophthalmopathy, roughly 80 hyperthyroidism and approximately 17 progressor patients. What the study reported, not specific to this receptor: A model built on a 13 V-J signature distinguished ophthalmopathy from stable hyperthyroidism, reaching about 88% sensitivity and under 84% specificity in cross-validation and 80%/75% in testing. No statistical method was used to fix the sample size in advance, and group allocation was not hidden from the investigators. Most expanded thyroid clonotypes (frequency above 0.001) were also found in blood, which suggests that blood repertoires may mirror thyroid immune responses. During validation, the model predicted progression to ophthalmopathy a median of approximately 6 months ahead of onset, with approximately 70% sensitivity and 72% to 85% specificity.

Spanning cysteine to phenylalanine, the CDR3 consists of 15 amino acids. Here the CDR3 DNA is all that survives: 45 bases in frame from base 1. V is pruned by 5 bases and J by 3 bases, leaving 10 bases of the junction without a gene match. The germline V gene supplies CDR1 MDHEN and CDR2 SYDVKM. The V and J genes are TRBV28 and TRBJ2-7; 7 of the junction bases match TRBD1. This TCR came from a man younger than 45 with Graves' ophthalmopathy. Sequencing used blood. The DNA sequence is given as TGTGCCAGCAGTCCACGGACAGGTTTCGGCTACGAGCAGTACTTC. Translation gives CASSPRTGFGYEQYF.